The next 8 T cell receptor beta chains were all read from a single sample in a study of T cell responses to AZD1222 COVID-19 vaccine (dated by TCRdb to the early 2020s). Library method: the immunoSEQ multiplex PCR assay. TCRdb obtained this table from immuneACCESS and retained in-frame rearrangements with V and J assigned. These tables miss some clones; where compared with another copy, unresolved V genes account for less than half of the shortfall, and the remainder is unexplained. For this sample there are more than 90,000 clones; approximately 90% appear just once. The top ten clones comprise 6% to 8.5% of the sample. The time point tag for this specimen amounts to: about 28 days (+/-7) after the second vaccine dose. The sequences come from peripheral blood, collected 28 days after the second AZD1222 dose. These receptors were collected from an adult who received the AZD1222 COVID-19 vaccine.

V gene TRBV27 combines with J gene TRBJ1-1, with D possibly being TRBD1 (6 bases). The CDR3 consists of 14 residues. Trimming shortened V by 6 bases and J by 4 bases, and 15 bases separated the two germline ends. Germline-derived CDR1 and CDR2 are MNHEY and SMNVEV (reference sequence). CDR3 region: CASSDNPGVTEAFF. In nucleotides, the CDR3 is TGTGCCAGCAGCGACAACCCAGGGGTCACTGAAGCTTTCTTT.

The CDR3 DNA reads TGCGCCAGCAGCCCGTCCCGGGACAGCCGCTACACCTTC. Translating it yields CASSPSRDSRYTF. This sequence joins TRBV5-1 and TRBJ1-2; TRBD1 agrees at 7 bases. Trimming took 4 bases from V and 9 from J; bases not matched to a gene: 9. Germline CDR1 is SGHRS and CDR2 is YFSETQ. CDR3 length: 13 amino acids.

This clone was counted between two and nine times. The V and J genes are TRBV9 and TRBJ1-1; D remains ambiguous. The length of the CDR3 is 14 residues. Germline-derived CDR1 and CDR2 are SGDLS and YYNGEE. The germline V and J ends were trimmed by 4 bases and 1 base, with 11 bases remaining between them. DNA for the CDR3: TGTGCCAGCAGCCCCCGATACAAGAACACTGAAGCTTTCTTT. This gives the protein CASSPRYKNTEAFF.

Only a few counts were recorded for this clone. The chain employs TRBV7-6 and TRBJ2-5; D not resolved. The CDR3 consists of 12 residues. Trimming shortened V by 5 bases and J by 4 bases, and 8 bases separated the two germline ends. Per germline, CDR1 SGHVS and CDR2 FNYEAQ. CDR3 bases: TGTGCCAGCAGCCCCGGACCAGAGACCCAGTACTTC. This translates into CASSPGPETQYF.

The chain combines TRBV19 with TRBJ2-1; no definite D call. With 5 bases removed from V and 6 bases from J, the gap between germline ends came to 11 bases. The length of the CDR3 is 13 residues. Germline V gene lookup returns CDR1 LNHDA and CDR2 SQIVND (reference sequence). The CDR3 region is CASSWVGPNEQFF. The DNA of the CDR3 is TGTGCCAGTAGTTGGGTGGGCCCCAATGAGCAGTTCTTC. The whole variable domain, remainder taken from reference TRBV19 and TRBJ2-1, is DGGITQSPKYLFRKEGQNVTLSCEQNLNHDAMYWYRQDPGQGLRLIYYSQIVNDFQKGDIAEGYSVSREKKESFPLTVTSAQKNPTAFYLCASSWVGPNEQFFGPGTRLTVL.

About this clone: The junction departs from germline at one end; a sequencing error may be responsible. The chain carries TRBV7-7 and TRBJ2-1; 8 bases are shared with TRBD1. The CDR3 loop spans 16 amino acids. The germline gives CDR1 SSHAT, CDR2 FNYEAQ (reference sequence). The CDR3, as DNA: TGTGCTAGCAGCTTAGCCGCGAAAATTGGACAGGGCCCCCTGTTCTTC. Amino acids: CASSLAAKIGQGPLFF.

A single count supports this clone. This chain connects TRBV7-9 to TRBJ2-2, with D maybe TRBD1 (5 bases). Germline-derived CDR1 and CDR2 are SEHNR and FQNEAQ (reference sequence). The V end was cut by 0 bases, the J end by 0 bases, with 11 bases between. CDR3 length: 17 amino acids. The DNA for the CDR3 is TGTGCCAGCAGCTTAGCAGGTGGACACTCGAACACCGGGGAGCTGTTTTTT. Its translation: CASSLAGGHSNTGELFF. The variable domain in full, completed from reference TRBV7-9 and TRBJ2-2, reads DTGVSQNPRHKITKRGQNVTFRCDPISEHNRLYWYRQTLGQGPEFLTYFQNEAQLEKSRLLSDRFSAERPKGSFSTLEIQRTEQGDSAMYLCASSLAGGHSNTGELFFGEGSRLTVL.

The J gene is TRBJ2-7, the V gene TRBV19, with 9 bases fitting TRBD1. The CDR3 runs to 15 residues. Germline V gene data show CDR1 as LNHDA and CDR2 as SQIVND (reference sequence). Trimming at V came to 2 bases and at J to 4 bases, leaving 6 bases not matched to a gene. The CDR3 region has the DNA TGTGCCAGTAGTATAAGGGGACAGGGCCTATACGAGCAGTACTTC. It yields the protein CASSIRGQGLYEQYF.